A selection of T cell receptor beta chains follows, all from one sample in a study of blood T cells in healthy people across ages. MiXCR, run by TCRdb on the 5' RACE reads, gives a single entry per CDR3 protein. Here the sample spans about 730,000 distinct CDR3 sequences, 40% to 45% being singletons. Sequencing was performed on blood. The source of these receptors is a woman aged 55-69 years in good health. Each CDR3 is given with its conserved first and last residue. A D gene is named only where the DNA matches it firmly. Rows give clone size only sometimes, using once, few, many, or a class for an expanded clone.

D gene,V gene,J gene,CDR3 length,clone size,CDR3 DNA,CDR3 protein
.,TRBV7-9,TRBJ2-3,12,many,TGTGCCAGCAGCTCTCTAACGGATACGCAGTATTTT,CASSSLTDTQYF
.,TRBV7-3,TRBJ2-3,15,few,TGTGCCAGCCTTCAGGGAACTAGTAAGGGAGATACGCAGTATTTT,CASLQGTSKGDTQYF
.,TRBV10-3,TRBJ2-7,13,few,TGTGCCATCACGGGGGCCCCCGACTACGAGCAGTACTTC,CAITGAPDYEQYF
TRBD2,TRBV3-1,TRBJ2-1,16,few,TGTGCCAGCCGGGAAAGGGGGGCGGGAGGGGACAATGAGCAGTTCTTC,CASRERGAGGDNEQFF
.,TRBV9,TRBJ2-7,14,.,TGTGCCAGCAGCGTAGGTATTCCAATGAATGAGCAGTACTTC,CASSVGIPMNEQYF
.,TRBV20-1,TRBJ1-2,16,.,TGCAGTGCTTTGGATCAACTCTCCTGGATAGATTATGGCTACACCTTC,CSALDQLSWIDYGYTF
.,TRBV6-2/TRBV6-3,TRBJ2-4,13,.,TGTGCCAGCAGTTACTCGAGGGGGAACATTCAGTACTTC,CASSYSRGNIQYF
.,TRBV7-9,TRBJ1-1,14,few,TGTGCCAGCAGCTTAGGCAGGGCCAACACTGAAGCTTTCTTT,CASSLGRANTEAFF
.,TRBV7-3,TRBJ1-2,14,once,TGTGCCAGCAGCATTACGCAGAGTAACTATGGCTACACCTTC,CASSITQSNYGYTF
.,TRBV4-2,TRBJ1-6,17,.,TGTGCCAGCAGCCAAGGTCCCGGACGGGGAAATAATTCACCCCTCCACTTT,CASSQGPGRGNNSPLHF
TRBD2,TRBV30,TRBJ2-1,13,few,TGTGCCTGGAGGCTAGCGGGGGTTAATGAGCAGTTCTTC,CAWRLAGVNEQFF
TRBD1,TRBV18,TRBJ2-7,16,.,TGTGCCAGCTCACCGAGTCCCGGGACAGTGGCCCACGAGCAGTACTTC,CASSPSPGTVAHEQYF
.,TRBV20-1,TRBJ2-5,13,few,TGCAGTGCCCCGGGTGGGTCTCAAGAGACCCAGTACTTC,CSAPGGSQETQYF
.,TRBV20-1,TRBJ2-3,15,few,TGCAGTGCTAGAGTGTCCACCATCCACACAGATACGCAGTATTTT,CSARVSTIHTDTQYF
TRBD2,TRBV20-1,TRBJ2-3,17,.,TGCAGTGCTAGGGGAGGATCTAGCGGGAGAGTTAAAGATACGCAGTATTTT,CSARGGSSGRVKDTQYF
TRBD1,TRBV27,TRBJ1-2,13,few,TGTGCCAGCAGTTTCACAGGGGAGTATGGCTACACCTTC,CASSFTGEYGYTF
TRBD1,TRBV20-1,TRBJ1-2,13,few,TGCAGTGCTAGAGGGACAGGGGGCAGTGGCTACACCTTC,CSARGTGGSGYTF
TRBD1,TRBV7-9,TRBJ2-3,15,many,TGTGCCAGCAGCCTCCGACAGGGAAAAATAGATACGCAGTATTTT,CASSLRQGKIDTQYF
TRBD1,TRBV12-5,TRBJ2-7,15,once,TGTGCTAGTGGTCCAACCGGGACAGGGCTGGACGAGCAGTACTTC,CASGPTGTGLDEQYF
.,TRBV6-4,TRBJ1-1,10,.,TGTGCCAGCTTAGGCACTGAAGCTTTCTTT,CASLGTEAFF
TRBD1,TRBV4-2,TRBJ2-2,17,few,TGTGCCAGCAGCCTTAATATGGGACAGGGGAACGCCGGGGAGCTGTTTTTT,CASSLNMGQGNAGELFF
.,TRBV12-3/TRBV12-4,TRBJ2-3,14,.,TGTGCCAACAGGTTCGCCGGGGTGGGAGATACGCAGTATTTT,CANRFAGVGDTQYF
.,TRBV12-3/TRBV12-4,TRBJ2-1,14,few,TGTGCCAGCAGCCCCGAGGGGGAGTACAATGAGCAGTTCTTC,CASSPEGEYNEQFF
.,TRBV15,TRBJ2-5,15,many,TGTGCCACCAGCAGAGATCCGCAGGTCCAAGAGACCCAGTACTTC,CATSRDPQVQETQYF
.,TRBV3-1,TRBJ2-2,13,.,TGTGCCACCCATCGGGGAGCGAGCGGGGAGCTGTTTTTT,CATHRGASGELFF
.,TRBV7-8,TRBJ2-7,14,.,TGTGCCAGCAGCCTGGCCCCGGTCTCCTACGAGCAGTACTTC,CASSLAPVSYEQYF
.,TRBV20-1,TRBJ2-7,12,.,TGCAGTGCCCAGATGGGGGACTACGAGCAGTACTTC,CSAQMGDYEQYF
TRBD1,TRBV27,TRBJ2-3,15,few,TGTGCCAGCAGTTTGCAGGGGGCGGGCACAGATACGCAGTATTTT,CASSLQGAGTDTQYF
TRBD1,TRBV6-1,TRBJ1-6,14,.,TGTGCCAGCAGTAGCCGGGACAGGGGATCACCCCTCCACTTT,CASSSRDRGSPLHF
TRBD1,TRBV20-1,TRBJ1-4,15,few,TGCAGTGCTAGAGATGAGGGACAGGGGTCTGAAAAACTGTTTTTT,CSARDEGQGSEKLFF
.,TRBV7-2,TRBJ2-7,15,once,TGTGCCAGCAGCTTAGAGGCGACCGGGTTTTACGAGCAGTACTTC,CASSLEATGFYEQYF
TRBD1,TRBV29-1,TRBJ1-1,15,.,TGCAGCGTGTCCGGGACAGGGGCCTCCGGCACTGAAGCTTTCTTT,CSVSGTGASGTEAFF
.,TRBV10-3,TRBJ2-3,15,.,TGTGCCATCAGTGGGCGTGGGAAATCCACAGATACGCAGTATTTT,CAISGRGKSTDTQYF
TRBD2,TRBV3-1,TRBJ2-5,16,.,TGTGCCAGCAGCCCGGGACTAGCGGGGGGAAAAGAGACCCAGTACTTC,CASSPGLAGGKETQYF
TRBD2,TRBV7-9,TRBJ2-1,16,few,TGTGCCAGCAGCCCTAGCAGCGGGGGTTACTACAATGAGCAGTTCTTC,CASSPSSGGYYNEQFF
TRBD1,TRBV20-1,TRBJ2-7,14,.,TGCAGTGCCTTACCTACAGGGGCGTCCTACGAGCAGTACTTC,CSALPTGASYEQYF
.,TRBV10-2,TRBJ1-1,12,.,TGCGCCAGCAGTGTCGGGAACGCTGAAGCTTTCTTT,CASSVGNAEAFF
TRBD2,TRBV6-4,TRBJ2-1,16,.,TGTGCCAGCAGTGAGGAGGCGGGAGGACTGTACAATGAGCAGTTCTTC,CASSEEAGGLYNEQFF
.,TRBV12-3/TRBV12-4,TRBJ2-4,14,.,TGTGCCAGCAGGCCGGACTTAGCCAAAAACATTCAGTACTTC,CASRPDLAKNIQYF
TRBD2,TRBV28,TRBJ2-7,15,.,TGTGCCAGCAGTGGAACTAGCGGGAGTCTCCACGAGCAGTACTTC,CASSGTSGSLHEQYF
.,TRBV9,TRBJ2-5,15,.,TGTGCCGGCAGCCGTGGACGAGCAGGGGTGGAGACCCAGTACTTC,CAGSRGRAGVETQYF
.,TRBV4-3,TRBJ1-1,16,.,TGCGCCAGCAGCCAAGGAAGCACAGGGATGAACACTGAAGCTTTCTTT,CASSQGSTGMNTEAFF